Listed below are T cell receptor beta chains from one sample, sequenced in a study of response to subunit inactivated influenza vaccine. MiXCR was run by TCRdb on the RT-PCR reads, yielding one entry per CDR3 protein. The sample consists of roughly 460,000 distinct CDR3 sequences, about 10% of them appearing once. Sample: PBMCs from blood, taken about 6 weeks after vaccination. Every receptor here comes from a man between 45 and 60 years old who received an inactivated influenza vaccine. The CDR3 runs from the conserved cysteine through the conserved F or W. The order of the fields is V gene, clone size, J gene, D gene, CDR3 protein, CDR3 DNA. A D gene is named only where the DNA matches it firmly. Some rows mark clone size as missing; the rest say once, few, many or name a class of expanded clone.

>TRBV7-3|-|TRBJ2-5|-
CASSQSGLAETQYF
TGTGCCAGCAGCCAATCGGGATTAGCTGAGACCCAGTACTTC
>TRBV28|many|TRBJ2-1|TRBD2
CASSRRQGLAGVYNEQFF
TGTGCCAGCAGTCGGCGACAGGGACTAGCGGGAGTCTACAATGAGCAGTTCTTC
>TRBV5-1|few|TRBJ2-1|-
CASSLGGSKSSYNEQFF
TGCGCCAGCAGCTTGGGCGGCTCCAAAAGCTCCTACAATGAGCAGTTCTTC
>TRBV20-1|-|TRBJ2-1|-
CSARGTAFLYNEQFF
TGCAGTGCTAGAGGGACTGCTTTCCTCTACAATGAGCAGTTCTTC
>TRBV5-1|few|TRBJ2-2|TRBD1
CASRQGNGELFF
TGCGCCAGCCGACAGGGTAACGGGGAGCTGTTTTTT
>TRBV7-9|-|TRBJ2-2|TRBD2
CASSLGLAGYTGELFF
TGTGCCAGCAGCTTAGGACTAGCGGGGTACACCGGGGAGCTGTTTTTT
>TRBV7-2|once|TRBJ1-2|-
CASSPSVGPNYGYTF
TGTGCCAGCAGCCCCTCGGTGGGGCCTAACTATGGCTACACCTTC
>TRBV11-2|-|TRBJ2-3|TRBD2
CASSWGGVTSGDTQYF
TGTGCCAGCAGCTGGGGGGGGGTGACTAGCGGGGATACGCAGTATTTT
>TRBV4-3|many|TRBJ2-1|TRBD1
CASSQDRQGLEQFF
TGCGCCAGCAGCCAAGATCGACAGGGCCTTGAGCAGTTCTTC
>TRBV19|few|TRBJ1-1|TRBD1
CASSPGTGSTEAFF
TGTGCCAGTAGCCCTGGGACAGGGTCCACTGAAGCTTTCTTT
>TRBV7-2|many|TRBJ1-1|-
CASSLGGPATEAFF
TGTGCCAGCAGCTTAGGGGGACCTGCCACTGAAGCTTTCTTT
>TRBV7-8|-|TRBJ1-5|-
CASSLGTILGNQPQHF
TGTGCCAGCAGCTTAGGGACAATTCTCGGCAATCAGCCCCAGCATTTT
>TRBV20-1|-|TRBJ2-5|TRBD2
CSARDLLAGASETQYF
TGCAGTGCTAGAGATCTCCTAGCGGGAGCGTCGGAGACCCAGTACTTC
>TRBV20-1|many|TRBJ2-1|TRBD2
CSATSGRAYNEQFF
TGCAGTGCAACTAGCGGGAGGGCCTACAATGAGCAGTTCTTC
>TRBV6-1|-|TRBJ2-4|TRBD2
CASTWTSGRSIAKNIQYF
TGTGCCAGCACCTGGACTAGCGGGAGGTCCATAGCCAAAAACATTCAGTACTTC
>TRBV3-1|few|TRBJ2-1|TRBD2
CASSPLTSGGIYEQFF
TGTGCCAGCAGTCCTCTGACTAGCGGGGGGATCTATGAGCAGTTCTTC
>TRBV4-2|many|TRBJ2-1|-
CASSQVKGSYNEQFF
TGTGCCAGCAGCCAAGTGAAGGGGTCTTACAATGAGCAGTTCTTC
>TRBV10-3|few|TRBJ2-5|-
CAIGLQGGETQYF
TGTGCCATCGGGCTGCAGGGCGGTGAGACCCAGTACTTC
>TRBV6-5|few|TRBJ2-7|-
CASSYEAPPTGNSYEQYF
TGTGCCAGCAGTTACGAGGCCCCCCCGACAGGTAACTCCTACGAGCAGTACTTC
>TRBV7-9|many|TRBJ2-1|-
CASNGHTGEAQFF
TGTGCCAGCAACGGCCATACGGGGGAGGCGCAGTTCTTC
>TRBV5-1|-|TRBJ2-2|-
CASSLLDSRVTGELFF
TGCGCCAGCAGCTTGCTTGACTCCCGAGTGACCGGGGAGCTGTTTTTT
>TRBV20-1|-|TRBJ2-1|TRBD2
CSATTSGRAYNEQFF
TGCAGTGCAACTACTAGCGGGAGAGCCTACAATGAGCAGTTCTTC
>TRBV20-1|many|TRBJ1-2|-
CSASEPGDFGYTF
TGCAGTGCTAGTGAACCAGGGGATTTCGGCTACACCTTC